This section outlines one T cell receptor (beta chain) sequence together with its context. Antigen specificity is unknown. The time point is: cycle 4 day 1 (C4D1), after more than five weeks of nivolumab. Patients all relapsed after autologous stem cell transplantation, and there was variation in brentuximab vedotin exposure. The study recorded best responses of complete response, partial response or progressive disease. The data are from a study of PD-1 blockade in classical Hodgkin lymphoma. Study details: Every 2 weeks, patients got 3 mg/kg intravenous nivolumab.

CDR3 length: 13 residues. Trimming took 5 bases from V and 0 from J, leaving 6 bases between them. CDR1 is SGHNT and CDR2 is YENEEA in the germline V gene. The study's findings and limits: Newly diagnosed patients were reported to exhibit reduced baseline TCR diversity relative to healthy donors. TCR diversity rose significantly by C4D1 in CD4+ but not CD8+ cells.

Assay used: immunoSEQ multiplex PCR; TCRdb lists only in-frame clones, some missing. Among 20,000 to 25,000 clones, less than 75% were seen once, and the ten largest hold about 27%. The gene calls are TRBV11-3 and TRBJ2-3; no firm D call. The source was peripheral blood mononuclear cells (PBMCs), collected before the fourth cycle of nivolumab. This clonotype was sampled from a human donor with classical Hodgkin lymphoma. CDR3 coding DNA: TGTGCCAGCAGCCTACAGAGCACAGATACGCAGTATTTT. Encoded protein: CASSLQSTDTQYF.